This T cell receptor beta chain was retrieved from a study of CD8 T cells in Susac syndrome. Study as a whole: The Susac syndrome patients that were sequenced included over 5 with active disease and roughly 8 in remission.

Points on this clonotype: The antigen remains undetermined.

An input of about 0.45 to 1 ug of RNA was subjected to reverse transcription using random hexamers. Amplification of TCR beta CDR3 by immunoSEQ multiplex PCR spanned 54 Vbeta and 13 Jbeta. MiXCR, applied by TCRdb to the immunoSEQ multiplex PCR reads, yields one record per CDR3 protein. The repertoire includes about 150,000 distinct CDR3 sequences, around 95% of them detected once, and about 0.12% sits in the top ten. General observations from the study: The CD4+ T cell repertoires, which came from Susac syndrome patients, showed no sign of clonal expansion.

The CDR3 runs 16 residues. The trim removed 5 bases at V and 6 bases at J, leaving 11 bases unmatched. In germline, CDR1 is MDHEN, CDR2 SYDVKM. Material: CD4+ T cells from PBMCs. This TCR came from a human donor with Susac syndrome. The chain recombines TRBV28 with TRBJ2-1; 9 bases match TRBD1. The CDR3 DNA follows: TGTGCCAGCAGTGCTCCCGGGACAGGGCTTTTCAATGAGCAGTTCTTC. Its translation is CASSAPGTGLFNEQFF.